Presented here are 22 T cell receptor beta chains from one specimen sequenced in a study of OX40 agonist ivuxolimab in advanced cancers. Library construction relied on the immunoSEQ multiplex PCR assay. In TCRdb, the immuneACCESS table is reduced to in-frame sequences with V and J assigned. These tables do not hold every clone; where another copy was compared, an unresolved V gene accounts for under half, and the others remain unexplained. The sample records 9,500 to 15,000 clones, around 83% of which are singletons. The top ten hold under 25% of the sample. The input for sequencing was CD4+ or CD8+ T cells sorted from blood, taken in a trial of the OX40 agonist ivuxolimab. The source is an adult with an advanced solid tumor such as melanoma, head and neck, liver or kidney cancer.

The chain uses TRBV7-9 and TRBJ2-2; 10 bases line up with TRBD2. Germline V gene data show CDR1 as SEHNR and CDR2 as FQNEAQ (reference sequence). The CDR3 length is 15 residues. Trimming cost V 4 bases and J 6 bases; bases outside gene matches: 5. This CDR3 is CASSYSGGSSGELFF. The CDR3 coding sequence is TGTGCCAGCAGCTATAGCGGGGGGTCTTCCGGGGAGCTGTTTTTT.

V and J are TRBV7-1 and TRBJ2-7, with 11 bases lining up with TRBD2. TRBV7-1 is designated an ORF whose function remains uncertain. This CDR3 spans 16 amino acids. V shed 3 bases and J 3 bases; nucleotides not matched to a gene: 7. CDR3 DNA: TGTGCCAGCAGCTCCTTGGCACTAGCGGGAGACTACGAGCAGTACTTC. Protein product: CASSSLALAGDYEQYF.

This rearrangement joins TRBV15 to TRBJ2-3, with D perhaps TRBD2 (6 bases). The V and J ends lost 4 bases and 0 bases respectively, with 14 bases between them. The CDR3 consists of 16 residues. CDR1 is LNHNV and CDR2 is YYDKDF in the germline V gene (reference sequence). The CDR3 region is CATSNTIADSTDTQYF. The CDR3 DNA reads as TGTGCCACCAGCAATACTATAGCGGATAGCACAGATACGCAGTATTTT.

The chain carries TRBV7-9 and TRBJ2-1; D is undetermined. Per the germline V gene, CDR1 is SEHNR and CDR2 is FQNEAQ (reference sequence). V was pared by 1 base and J by 9 bases, with 10 bases between. The CDR3 spans 13 residues. The CDR3 nucleotides are TGTGCCAGCAGCTTAGGTGGGCAAACTGAGCAGTTCTTC. Amino acid sequence: CASSLGGQTEQFF.

The chain combines TRBV28 with TRBJ2-5; D call uncertain. Germline assignment: CDR1 MDHEN and CDR2 SYDVKM. The CDR3 consists of 13 residues. Trimming stripped 5 bases from V and 5 bases from J, with 12 bases between. For the CDR3, the DNA is TGTGCCAGCAGTCCCCCCTCCCGGGAGACCCAGTACTTC. As protein: CASSPPSRETQYF.

The chain employs TRBV30 and TRBJ1-1; 7 bases align to TRBD1. Germline V gene lookup returns CDR1 GTSNPN and CDR2 SVGIG (reference sequence). The CDR3 is 13 residues long. Trimming took 5 bases from V and 5 from J; bases not matched to a gene: 8. This chain's CDR3 is CAWEGQRSTEAFF. CDR3 coding DNA: TGTGCCTGGGAGGGACAGCGATCAACTGAAGCTTTCTTT.

This clone turned up a few times. The chain combines TRBV14 with TRBJ2-7, with 9 bases fitting TRBD1. Germline assignment: CDR1 SGHDN and CDR2 FVKESK. The CDR3 runs to 15 residues. V lost 1 base and J lost 6; bases outside the gene matches: 7. CDR3 in DNA: TGTGCCAGCAGCCAAGCCGGGACAGGGTTGCGCGAGCAGTACTTC. Translating it yields CASSQAGTGLREQYF.

The rearrangement joins TRBV7-9 to TRBJ2-7, with 8 bases identical to TRBD1. The length of the CDR3 is 14 residues. J gave up 2 bases and V 5 bases, and 5 bases lay outside the gene matches. CDR1 SEHNR and CDR2 FQNEAQ come from the germline V gene (reference sequence). The CDR3 nucleotides read TGTGCCAGCAGCGTAGTGGGACAGGCCTACGAGCAGTACTTC. This encodes CASSVVGQAYEQYF.

This clone was seen only once. The CDR3 DNA follows: TGTGCCAGCACAGGAGCTAGCGGGAATAGGAGCTCCTACAATGAGCAGTTCTTC. Translated: CASTGASGNRSSYNEQFF. The chain carries TRBV27 and TRBJ2-1; 9 bases map to TRBD2. Germline V gene data show CDR1 as MNHEY and CDR2 as SMNVEV (reference sequence). CDR3 length: 18 residues. V was clipped by 7 bases and J by 0 bases; unmatched bases: 13.

This clone is termed medium-sized. V usage is TRBV7-2 and J usage is TRBJ2-3; 7 nucleotides match TRBD1. Trimming cost V 5 bases and J 0 bases; bases outside gene matches: 14. Germline CDR1 is SGHTA and CDR2 is FQGNSA. CDR3 length equals 18 residues. The chain's CDR3 is CASSETPRQGTSTDTQYF. The CDR3 region has the DNA TGTGCCAGCAGCGAAACCCCCCGACAGGGAACTAGCACAGATACGCAGTATTTT.

The count of this clone is one. The chain recombines TRBV15 with TRBJ1-1; tentatively, D is TRBD1 (5 bases). Germline CDR1 reads LNHNV; CDR2 reads YYDKDF (reference sequence). The CDR3 runs to 13 residues. V lost 4 bases and J 4 bases, leaving 10 bases between the germline ends. The CDR3 sequence: CATSKRGGTEAFF. CDR3 coding DNA: TGTGCCACCAGCAAGAGGGGCGGCACTGAAGCTTTCTTT.

The rearrangement links TRBV9 to TRBJ2-7; D unresolved. V lost 4 bases and J lost 2, with 13 bases in between. CDR3 length equals 14 residues. The germline V gene has CDR1 SGDLS and CDR2 YYNGEE. In nucleotides, the CDR3 is TGTGCCAGCAGCCCTACGGATGGAACCTACGAGCAGTACTTC. It translates to CASSPTDGTYEQYF.

This chain uses TRBV7-9 with TRBJ1-1, with D perhaps TRBD1 (6 bases). Trimming took off 10 bases at V and 11 bases at J, with 20 bases between the two ends. CDR1 and CDR2 (germline): SEHNR, FQNEAQ (reference sequence). The CDR3 is 12 amino acids. The CDR3 protein is CATRVFTGSAFF. DNA for the CDR3: TGTGCCACCAGAGTGTTTACAGGGAGCGCTTTCTTT.

With respect to this clone: Since a far larger clone is one base different, this is likely a read error. The chain links TRBV6-1 to TRBJ2-2; D perhaps matches TRBD1 (5 bases). This CDR3 has 14 amino acids. From germline, CDR1 is MNHNS and CDR2 SASEGT. Trimming took 3 bases from V and 2 from J, leaving 7 bases between them. The CDR3 bases are TGTGCCAGCAGTGAGGACACTAACACCGGGGAGCTGTTTTTT. Residues: CASSEDTNTGELFF.

The chain joins TRBV27 to TRBJ2-1; D could derive from TRBD1 or TRBD2 (5 bases each). This CDR3 region has 17 residues. Germline values: CDR1 MNHEY, CDR2 SMNVEV (reference sequence). Trimming shortened V by 4 bases and J by 2 bases, and 18 bases separated the two germline ends. CDR3 DNA sequence: TGTGCCAGCAGTTCTCTCGGAGGTAGGGGACCCTACAATGAGCAGTTCTTC. Translated: CASSSLGGRGPYNEQFF.

The rearrangement links TRBV15 to TRBJ2-3; no clear D gene. This CDR3 comprises 12 residues. The germline gives CDR1 LNHNV, CDR2 YYDKDF (reference sequence). Trimming took 1 base from V and 6 from J, leaving 5 bases between them. The CDR3 spells CATSRVSDTQYF. CDR3 DNA sequence: TGTGCCACCAGCAGAGTCAGCGATACGCAGTATTTT.

With respect to this clone: A far larger clone is off by one base, so a read error is likely. The genes are TRBV2 and TRBJ2-7; D is unresolved. The germline gives CDR1 SNHLY, CDR2 FYNNEI. The CDR3 extends over 13 amino acids. CDR3 coding DNA: TGTGCCAGCAGTGAGGGTTACTCCTACGGGCAGTACTTC. Protein: CASSEGYSYGQYF.

The rearrangement links TRBV27 to TRBJ1-2; D gene ambiguous. The germline CDR1 and CDR2 sequences are MNHEY and SMNVEV (reference sequence). Trimming left V 3 bases short and J 0 bases short, with 8 bases between. The CDR3 consists of 14 residues. DNA of the CDR3: TGTGCCAGCAGTTTCGCAGCCTCTAACTATGGCTACACCTTC. Translation: CASSFAASNYGYTF.

The chain recombines TRBV25-1 with TRBJ1-1, with TRBD1 matching over 8 bases. Trimming at V came to 2 bases and at J to 4 bases, leaving 3 bases not matched to a gene. Germline CDR1 reads MGHDK; CDR2 reads SYGVNS. The CDR3 spans 14 residues. CDR3 in amino acids: CASSEPTGGTEAFF. DNA for the CDR3: TGTGCCAGCAGTGAACCCACAGGGGGCACTGAAGCTTTCTTT.

The rearrangement uses TRBV28 and TRBJ2-1; the match to TRBD2 covers 7 bases. The CDR3 is made up of 16 amino acids. Germline V gene sequence: CDR1 MDHEN, CDR2 SYDVKM. V lost 6 bases, J lost 5 bases, and 13 bases stayed unmatched. CDR3 amino acids: CASSPVRLAKDNEQFF. The CDR3 bases are TGTGCCAGCAGCCCGGTCAGACTAGCTAAGGACAATGAGCAGTTCTTC.

The chain employs TRBV7-2 and TRBJ1-2, with TRBD1 matching over 7 bases. The V and J ends lost 5 bases and 7 bases, in that order; junction bases with no gene match: 7. CDR3 length: 13 residues. Germline V gene sequence: CDR1 SGHTA, CDR2 FQGNSA. CDR3 nucleotide sequence: TGTGCCAGCAGCATGGACAGGTCCATTGGCTACACCTTC. Amino acid sequence: CASSMDRSIGYTF.

This clone has a single count. The chain combines TRBV28 with TRBJ2-1, with D tentatively TRBD1 (5 bases). CDR3 length: 17 amino acids. CDR1 is MDHEN and CDR2 is SYDVKM in the germline V gene. The V end was cut by 1 base, the J end by 1 base, with 14 bases between. The CDR3 DNA is TGTGCCAGCAGTTTATTTCGGCAGGGCAGGTCCTACAATGAGCAGTTCTTC. This codes for CASSLFRQGRSYNEQFF. The variable domain in full, completed from reference TRBV28 and TRBJ2-1, reads DVKVTQSSRYLVKRTGEKVFLECVQDMDHENMFWYRQDPGLGLRLIYFSYDVKMKEKGDIPEGYSVSREKKERFSLILESASTNQTSMYLCASSLFRQGRSYNEQFFGPGTRLTVL.